The next 17 T cell receptor beta chains were all read from a single sample in a study of identical twins. One entry per CDR3 protein, called by TCRdb with MiXCR from the 5' RACE reads. The sample holds about 470,000 distinct CDR3 sequences; 20% to 25% are singletons and the top ten take approximately 2.9%. The data were also submitted as part of a second study, on T cells expressing NK-cell markers.

The sequenced sample was CD4+ T cells sorted from blood. These receptors came from a young woman in good health.

The V and J genes are TRBV4-2 and TRBJ2-3, with D unresolved. The CDR3 is 17 residues long. V was clipped by 0 bases and J by 1 base, with 14 bases between them. Germline CDR1 is LGHNA and CDR2 is YNFKEQ. CDR3 nucleotide sequence: TGTGCCAGCAGCCAAGATGCTGCCGGTAGGGGCACAGATACGCAGTATTTT. This gives the protein CASSQDAAGRGTDTQYF.

This clonotype has just a few counts. The chain has TRBV5-1 and TRBJ1-2; the D is unclear. The CDR3 is 13 amino acids. Trimming removed 7 bases from V and 9 bases from J, with 19 bases in between. In germline, CDR1 is SGHRS, CDR2 YFSETQ. The CDR3 spells CASAKPQSNSYTF. CDR3 nucleotides: TGCGCCAGCGCTAAACCTCAGAGTAACAGCTACACCTTC.

In this sample, this clonotype turned up a few times. The chain couples TRBV2 to TRBJ2-1; D unresolved. Germline V gene sequence: CDR1 SNHLY, CDR2 FYNNEI. Trimming left V 4 bases short and J 0 bases short, with 7 bases between. The CDR3 loop spans 14 amino acids. CDR3 region: CASSVLSSYNEQFF. The CDR3 bases are TGTGCCAGCAGTGTGTTGAGCTCCTACAATGAGCAGTTCTTC.

In DNA form, the CDR3 reads TGTGCCAGCAGTTACTTAGGGACAGAAAAAGAGACCCAGTACTTC. Amino acid sequence: CASSYLGTEKETQYF. The chain is built from TRBV6-5 and TRBJ2-5; 7 bases are a match to TRBD1. The CDR3 totals 15 residues. V shed 1 base, J shed 3 bases, and the junction held 5 bases outside the gene matches. Germline CDR1 reads MNHEY; CDR2 reads SVGAGI.

This clonotype appeared a few times. This chain links TRBV27 with TRBJ2-3, with 9 bases identical to TRBD2. In germline, CDR1 is MNHEY, CDR2 SMNVEV (reference sequence). The CDR3 consists of 15 residues. Trimming removed 4 bases from V and 3 bases from J; junction bases left unmatched: 5. This CDR3 is CASSSRGGPTDTQYF. The CDR3 nucleotides are TGTGCCAGCAGTTCGCGGGGGGGCCCGACAGATACGCAGTATTTT.

J is TRBJ2-1 and V is TRBV28; D is unclear. Trimming removed 5 bases at V and 14 bases at J, with 19 bases between. Germline CDR1 reads MDHEN; CDR2 reads SYDVKM. The CDR3 is made up of 13 amino acids. The CDR3 here is CASSPFGKFIKFF. Written as DNA, the CDR3 is TGTGCCAGCAGTCCCTTCGGCAAGTTTATTAAGTTCTTC.

The rearrangement links TRBV20-1 to TRBJ2-2, with 10 bases that match TRBD1. Germline assignment: CDR1 DFQATT and CDR2 SNEGSKA (reference sequence). The J segment lost 10 bases and the V segment lost 4 bases, leaving 9 bases of the junction unmatched. The CDR3 length is 14 residues. CDR3 amino acids: CSANIKTGGEELFF. Written as DNA, the CDR3 is TGCAGTGCTAATATAAAGACAGGGGGCGAGGAGCTGTTTTTT.

V usage is TRBV10-3 and J usage is TRBJ2-1; 14 nucleotides line up with TRBD2. This CDR3 is built from 15 residues. Germline V CDR1 and CDR2: ENHRY, SYGVKD. The V gene end was trimmed by 6 bases and the J gene end by 9 bases; junction bases not matched to a gene: 7. Here the CDR3 reads CAIRTGTSGSLEQFF. The CDR3 DNA sequence: TGTGCCATCAGAACCGGGACTAGCGGGAGTCTTGAGCAGTTCTTC.

The rearrangement joins TRBV9 to TRBJ2-7, with 8 positions matching TRBD2. The CDR3 contains 17 residues. The V gene end was trimmed by 0 bases and the J gene end by 0 bases; junction bases not matched to a gene: 8. Germline CDR1 is SGDLS and CDR2 is YYNGEE. The DNA of the CDR3 is TGTGCCAGCAGCGTAGCGGCTAGCGGGTCGAGCTCCTACGAGCAGTACTTC. Translation: CASSVAASGSSSYEQYF.

The gene calls are TRBV6-2 or TRBV6-3 and TRBJ2-5, with 7 bases that match TRBD2. V lost 4 bases to trimming and J lost 4 bases; unmatched junction nucleotides: 12. The CDR3 covers 16 residues. Germline V CDR1 and CDR2: MNHEY, SVGEGT. The CDR3, as DNA: TGTGCCAGCAGTTCGTTCCCCCTGCCGGGAGGAGAGACCCAGTACTTC. Its protein product is CASSSFPLPGGETQYF.

This clonotype was counted a few times. This rearrangement joins TRBV5-4 to TRBJ1-2, with 10 bases lining up with TRBD1. Germline trimming cut 4 bases from V and 7 bases from J; bases unmatched to any gene: 10. The CDR3 runs 15 residues. The V gene's germline CDR1 is SGHNT and CDR2 YYREEE (reference sequence). The CDR3 region is CASSMTGGALGGYTF. The CDR3 coding sequence is TGTGCCAGCAGCATGACAGGGGGCGCGTTGGGTGGCTACACCTTC.

The rearrangement uses TRBV9 and TRBJ2-3; D not certain. There are 14 residues in the CDR3. Trimming pared 0 bases from V and 8 bases from J, leaving 13 bases between. Germline lookup yields CDR1 SGDLS and CDR2 YYNGEE. CDR3 nucleotide sequence: TGTGCCAGCAGCGTAGGGCTCTCCCCGGGTACGCAGTATTTT. Its protein product is CASSVGLSPGTQYF.

This clonotype has a count of ten or more. The genes are TRBV5-1 and TRBJ2-5; D might be TRBD1 (6 bases). This CDR3 is 16 amino acids long. Germline loops: CDR1 SGHRS, CDR2 YFSETQ. The V end was cut by 0 bases, the J end by 3 bases, with 15 bases between. The DNA for the CDR3 is TGCGCCAGCAGCTTGGCCTCCGCCAGGGGAGAAGAGACCCAGTACTTC. Translated, it gives CASSLASARGEETQYF.

This clonotype was recorded a few times. This rearrangement joins TRBV6-2 or TRBV6-3 to TRBJ1-1; D might be TRBD1 (6 bases). CDR3 length equals 14 residues. Between the trimmed V and J ends, which lost 2 bases and 6 bases, there was a span of 13 bases. Germline V gives CDR1 MNHEY, CDR2 SVGEGT. The CDR3, as DNA: TGTGCCAGCAGTTACGGGGGGTCAGGGGCTGAAGCTTTCTTT. Translating gives CASSYGGSGAEAFF.

This clonotype was detected a few times. The rearrangement uses TRBV3-1 and TRBJ2-1, with D possibly being TRBD2 (6 bases). V was pared by 6 bases and J by 7 bases, with 22 bases between. Looked up from germline, CDR1 is LGHDT and CDR2 is YNNKEL (reference sequence). The CDR3 runs to 16 residues. The CDR3 spells CASSRTPGRNGNEQFF. In DNA form, the CDR3 reads TGTGCCAGCAGTCGAACCCCCGGGAGAAACGGTAATGAGCAGTTCTTC.

This clonotype was detected only a few times. The gene calls are TRBV10-3 and TRBJ1-1; D possibly corresponds to TRBD1 (6 bases). The V gene's germline CDR1 is ENHRY and CDR2 SYGVKD. Deletions cut 6 bases from V and 4 bases from J, with 6 bases between. This CDR3 is 11 amino acids long. For the CDR3, the DNA is TGTGCCATCAGGGACAGCACTGAAGCTTTCTTT. The encoded protein is CAIRDSTEAFF.

The V gene is TRBV9, the J gene TRBJ2-1, with D unclear. The germline V gene encodes CDR1 SGDLS and CDR2 YYNGEE. The germline V and J ends were trimmed by 1 base and 5 bases, with 10 bases remaining between them. This CDR3 has 14 amino acids. This chain's CDR3 is CASSVTSVDNEQFF. The DNA of the CDR3 is TGTGCCAGCAGCGTAACGTCAGTAGACAATGAGCAGTTCTTC.